The 23 T cell receptor beta chains listed next were all sequenced from one sample in a study of neoadjuvant anti-PD-1 for oral cavity cancer. Data came from immunoSEQ multiplex PCR; TCRdb stores just in-frame clones and leaves some out. The table shows over 65,000 clones, with less than 90% occurring only once. The time point denotes: after neoadjuvant nivolumab, at surgical resection. This sample comprised PBMCs, obtained after nivolumab (anti-PD-1) treatment. The receptor source for this set is a person aged 35-79 years with oral cavity squamous cell carcinoma.

This rearrangement joins TRBV29-1 to TRBJ2-3; 10 bases align to TRBD1. The CDR3 has 15 residues. V lost 6 bases and J lost 2; bases outside the gene matches: 8. The germline CDR1 and CDR2 sequences are SQVTM and ANQGSEA. As DNA, the CDR3 is TGCAGCGTGGATTCGACAGGGGGCAACACAGATACGCAGTATTTT. Encoded protein: CSVDSTGGNTDTQYF.

The chain is built from TRBV9 and TRBJ1-3, with TRBD1 matching 7 bases. V was clipped by 0 bases and J by 2 bases; unmatched bases: 14. The germline gives CDR1 SGDLS, CDR2 YYNGEE. The CDR3 sequence is 19 residues long. The CDR3 DNA sequence: TGTGCCAGCAGCGTAGGGGTCTCAGGCACCCAGGGGGCTGGAAACACCATATATTTT. Translated: CASSVGVSGTQGAGNTIYF.

V is TRBV5-1 and J is TRBJ2-7; 11 bases match TRBD2. From germline, CDR1 is SGHRS and CDR2 YFSETQ. The CDR3 contains 16 residues. With V trimmed by 1 base and J by 1 base, 4 bases remained unmatched. CDR3 amino acids: CASSLQTSGTSYEQYF. CDR3 bases: TGCGCCAGCAGCTTGCAGACTAGCGGGACTTCCTACGAGCAGTACTTC.

The chain joins TRBV10-3 to TRBJ2-7; no clear D gene. With 0 bases removed from V and 0 bases from J, the gap between germline ends came to 12 bases. The CDR3 is made up of 16 amino acids. CDR1 is ENHRY, CDR2 SYGVKD, per germline. The CDR3: CAISESIVFSSYEQYF. CDR3 nucleotides: TGTGCCATCAGTGAGTCAATAGTCTTTAGCTCCTACGAGCAGTACTTC.

The chain has TRBV6-1 and TRBJ2-1, with D uncertain. From germline, CDR1 is MNHNS and CDR2 SASEGT. With 0 bases removed from V and 6 bases from J, the gap between germline ends came to 6 bases. The CDR3 loop spans 13 amino acids. As DNA, the CDR3 is TGTGCCAGCAGTGAAGCGTTTTCCAATGAGCAGTTCTTC. It is translated as CASSEAFSNEQFF.

This clone was seen once. The chain joins TRBV29-1 to TRBJ1-2, with unresolved D. Germline CDR1 SQVTM, CDR2 ANQGSEA. The germline V and J ends were trimmed by 2 bases and 2 bases, with 12 bases remaining between them. The CDR3 is 14 residues long. The DNA of the CDR3 is TGCAGCGTTGAATCCGACACCAACAACTATGGCTACACCTTC. Protein: CSVESDTNNYGYTF. Complete variable domain (other parts from reference TRBV29-1 and TRBJ1-2): SAVISQKPSRDICQRGTSLTIQCQVDSQVTMMFWYRQQPGQSLTLIATANQGSEATYESGFVIDKFPISRPNLTFSTLTVSNMSPEDSSIYLCSVESDTNNYGYTFGSGTRLTVV.

This clone was counted once. This chain links TRBV11-2 with TRBJ2-1, with 11 nucleotides matching TRBD2. V lost 6 bases, J lost 8 bases, and 9 bases stayed unmatched. This CDR3 spans 15 amino acids. From germline, CDR1 is SGHAT and CDR2 FQNNGV. CDR3 sequence: CASRPLAGGPYEQFF. In DNA, the CDR3 is TGTGCCAGCAGACCTTTAGCGGGAGGGCCCTATGAGCAGTTCTTC. Based on the CDR3 plus reference TRBV11-2 and TRBJ2-1, the full variable domain is EAGVAQSPRYKIIEKRQSVAFWCNPISGHATLYWYQQILGQGPKLLIQFQNNGVVDDSQLPKDRFSAERLKGVDSTLKIQPAKLEDSAVYLCASRPLAGGPYEQFFGPGTRLTVL.

V is TRBV10-3 and J is TRBJ1-2; D is possibly TRBD1 (6 bases). Germline assignment: CDR1 ENHRY and CDR2 SYGVKD. The CDR3 loop spans 13 amino acids. V was pared by 2 bases and J by 4 bases, with 8 bases between. The CDR3 DNA reads TGTGCCATCAGTGAGCAGGGGACCTATGGCTACACCTTC. It yields the protein CAISEQGTYGYTF.

The CDR3 coding sequence is TGTGCCATCAGTGAGTCGGGACTAGCGGGAGGGCCGAGGCGAAGGGGGACCCAGTACTTC. Encoded protein: CAISESGLAGGPRRRGTQYF. V is TRBV10-3 and J is TRBJ2-5; 16 bases fit TRBD2. The length of the CDR3 is 20 residues. The V gene's germline CDR1 is ENHRY and CDR2 SYGVKD. J gave up 7 bases and V 0 bases, and 14 bases lay outside the gene matches.

This rearrangement joins TRBV9 to TRBJ1-3; no clear D. The CDR3 spans 14 residues. V lost 3 bases and J 0 bases, leaving 7 bases between the germline ends. Germline V gene data show CDR1 as SGDLS and CDR2 as YYNGEE. The CDR3 DNA is TGTGCCAGCAGCGGGTTCAGCTCTGGAAACACCATATATTTT. Encoded protein: CASSGFSSGNTIYF.

The V and J genes are TRBV2 and TRBJ1-5, with a possible D match to TRBD1 (6 bases). From germline, CDR1 is SNHLY and CDR2 FYNNEI. With 6 bases removed from V and 5 bases from J, the gap between germline ends came to 14 bases. The CDR3 extends over 14 amino acids. CDR3 DNA: TGTGCCAGCAGCCGGGGGGGGGCTTATCAGCCCCAGCATTTT. The encoded protein is CASSRGGAYQPQHF.

This chain joins TRBV10-3 and TRBJ1-2; possibly TRBD1 for D (5 bases). Germline CDR1 ENHRY, CDR2 SYGVKD. This CDR3 has 14 residues. Trimming removed 7 bases from V and 2 bases from J, with 14 bases in between. CDR3 region: CAINTGPQNYGYTF. DNA for the CDR3: TGTGCCATCAATACGGGACCCCAGAACTATGGCTACACCTTC.

The V gene is TRBV6-1, the J gene TRBJ1-4; D is ambiguous. From germline, CDR1 is MNHNS and CDR2 SASEGT. The CDR3 consists of 15 residues. Trimming removed 4 bases at V and 3 bases at J, with 12 bases between. The CDR3, as DNA: TGTGCCAGCAGTGGTGGAACAGCCTCTAATGAAAAACTGTTTTTT. Translated: CASSGGTASNEKLFF.

The chain combines TRBV5-1 with TRBJ2-2; tentatively, D is TRBD2 (7 bases). The CDR3 runs 14 residues. Germline CDR1 reads SGHRS; CDR2 reads YFSETQ. V was clipped by 3 bases and J by 5 bases, with 11 bases between them. The CDR3 DNA reads TGCGCCAGCAGCTCGGGGGGCTGGACCGGGGAGCTGTTTTTT. This sequence encodes CASSSGGWTGELFF. Full variable domain (remainder filled in from reference TRBV5-1 and TRBJ2-2): KAGVTQTPRYLIKTRGQQVTLSCSPISGHRSVSWYQQTPGQGLQFLFEYFSETQRNKGNFPGRFSGRQFSNSRSEMNVSTLELGDSALYLCASSSGGWTGELFFGEGSRLTVL.

V and J are TRBV5-5 and TRBJ1-4; the match to TRBD1 covers 11 bases. This CDR3 is built from 14 residues. J gave up 7 bases and V 2 bases, and 1 base lay outside the gene matches. CDR1 is SGHKS, CDR2 YYEKEE, per germline (reference sequence). The CDR3 reads CASSFGTGGEKLFF. The CDR3 nucleotides read TGTGCCAGCAGCTTTGGGACAGGGGGTGAAAAACTGTTTTTT.

The CDR3 loop reads CASQDGDDGYTF. The CDR3 DNA follows: TGTGCCAGCCAAGATGGGGATGATGGCTACACCTTC. The J gene is TRBJ1-2, the V gene TRBV7-9; D unclear. Germline V lookup: CDR1 SEHNR, CDR2 FQNEAQ (reference sequence). The ends were cut back, 8 bases at V and 6 bases at J, with 13 bases in the middle. The CDR3 spans 12 residues.

The chain employs TRBV12-5 and TRBJ1-2; D is undetermined. The germline V and J ends were trimmed by 0 bases and 2 bases, with 22 bases remaining between them. Germline V gene data show CDR1 as LGHNT and CDR2 as FRNRAP. The CDR3 loop spans 19 amino acids. CDR3 region: CASGLVGGRSNSSNYGYTF. CDR3 DNA: TGTGCTAGTGGTTTGGTAGGTGGCAGATCAAATTCCTCGAACTATGGCTACACCTTC.

The genes are TRBV5-8 and TRBJ2-5, with a possible D match to TRBD1 (7 bases). V was clipped by 5 bases and J by 4 bases, with 18 bases between them. CDR1 and CDR2 from the germline V gene are SGHTS and YDEGEE. The CDR3 sequence is 15 residues long. In DNA form, the CDR3 reads TGTGCCAGCAGAGAAGGGGGCTACGGGGGAGAGACCCAGTACTTC. Encoded protein: CASREGGYGGETQYF.

DNA for the CDR3: TGCGCCAGCAGTGCGAGCGGGGGGGCAGATACGCAGTATTTT. It is translated as CASSASGGADTQYF. The V call is TRBV10-2, the J call TRBJ2-3; 10 nucleotides match TRBD2. The V segment lost 4 bases and the J segment 4 bases; nucleotides outside the gene matches: 2. The germline V gene encodes CDR1 WSHSY and CDR2 SAAADI. The CDR3 totals 14 residues.

CDR3 sequence reads: CAISESEGSYNEQFF. The CDR3 nucleotides are TGTGCCATCAGTGAGTCCGAGGGCTCCTACAATGAGCAGTTCTTC. This chain joins TRBV10-3 and TRBJ2-1, with D possibly matching TRBD2 (5 bases). The CDR3 is made up of 15 amino acids. V was cut by 0 bases and J by 0 bases, with 6 bases left in between. Germline V gene lookup returns CDR1 ENHRY and CDR2 SYGVKD.

The J gene is TRBJ1-3, the V gene TRBV7-2; D not resolved. CDR1 and CDR2 from the germline V gene are SGHTA and FQGNSA. With 6 bases removed from V and 2 bases from J, the gap between germline ends came to 11 bases. The CDR3 is 14 residues long. DNA of the CDR3: TGTGCCAGCAGTTTGTGGGGTACTGGAAACACCATATATTTT. This codes for CASSLWGTGNTIYF.

The chain joins TRBV9 to TRBJ2-7; D possibly corresponds to TRBD1 (5 bases). This CDR3 is built from 13 residues. Germline CDR1 reads SGDLS; CDR2 reads YYNGEE. V was shortened by 4 bases and J by 4 bases, with 12 bases between the two germline ends. The CDR3 DNA sequence: TGTGCCAGCAGCCCTCGTCCAGGGTACGAGCAGTACTTC. Amino acid sequence: CASSPRPGYEQYF.

The rearrangement uses TRBV28 and TRBJ2-7; D might be TRBD2 (5 bases). Germline values: CDR1 MDHEN, CDR2 SYDVKM. The CDR3 is 12 residues long. Trimming pared 5 bases from V and 5 bases from J, leaving 10 bases between. The DNA for the CDR3 is TGTGCCAGCAGTCCAGCCGGGAACGAGCAGTACTTC. Protein: CASSPAGNEQYF.